This T cell receptor beta chain emerged from a study of T-cell reconstitution after alpha-beta-depleted transplantation in children. General observations from the study: Newly generated T cells supplied most T-cell counts and diversity one year post-transplant. Where some patients showed high TCRbeta diversity at day 60, it came from recipient T cells and thymic progenitors that had survived. Approximately two months post-transplant, alpha-beta T cells reportedly originated from several hundred expanded graft clones.

This CDR3 spans 16 amino acids. CDR1 is SGHRS and CDR2 is YFSETQ in the germline V gene. Trimming took 4 bases from V and 2 from J; bases not matched to a gene: 9. Library preparation (for TCRbeta) was performed with unique molecular identifiers. MiXCR, run by TCRdb on the PCR reads, gives a single entry per CDR3 protein. The table records 45,000 to 70,000 distinct CDR3 sequences, 44% of them present only once. In regard to this clonotype: Its target is unknown.

V usage is TRBV5-1 and J usage is TRBJ1-5; 7 nucleotides match TRBD1. The source of this sequence is a male patient younger than 18 who had a stem cell transplant for acute lymphoblastic leukemia, so the T cells may come from the graft donor. Material: PBMCs, mostly from graft donor cells, obtained 360 days after TCRalphabeta/CD19-depleted stem cell transplant. The CDR3 loop is CASSETGPRGNQPQHF. For the CDR3, the DNA is TGCGCCAGCAGCGAGACAGGGCCGAGGGGCAATCAGCCCCAGCATTTT.